This TCR beta chain was obtained from a study of T cell repertoires in cytomegalovirus infection. Trimming shortened V by 0 bases and J by 2 bases, and 7 bases separated the two germline ends. The CDR3 totals 14 residues. Germline CDR1 MNHNY, CDR2 SVGAGI (reference sequence). This clonotype was found a few times. Antigen specificity is unknown. TCRdb reanalysed the reads using MiXCR and keeps one entry per CDR3 protein. The top ten hold approximately 90% of the sample, which has roughly 45,000 distinct CDR3 sequences, 20% to 25% seen once. This TCR came from a human donor in good health (CMV status not recorded). Some clones in this sample may be carry-over from other donors' samples. This sequence joins TRBV6-6 and TRBJ1-1; D remains ambiguous. The input for sequencing was CD8+ T cells from cultured PBMCs, taken from culture after CMV antigen stimulation. The CDR3 DNA reads as TGTGCCAGCAGTTACTCGATCCTAAACACTGAAGCTTTCTTT. This encodes CASSYSILNTEAFF.